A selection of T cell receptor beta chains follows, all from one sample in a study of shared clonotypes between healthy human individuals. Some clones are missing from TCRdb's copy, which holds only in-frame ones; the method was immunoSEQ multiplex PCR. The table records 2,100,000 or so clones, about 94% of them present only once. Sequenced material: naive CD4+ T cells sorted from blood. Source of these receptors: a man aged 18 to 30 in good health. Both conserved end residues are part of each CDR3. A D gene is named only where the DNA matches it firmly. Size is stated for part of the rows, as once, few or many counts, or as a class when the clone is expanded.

DNA: TGTGCCAGCAGCTTTGGGACAGGGGACGGCAATCAGCCCCAGCATTTT; CDR3: CASSFGTGDGNQPQHF; V: TRBV9; D: TRBD1; size: -; J: TRBJ1-5
DNA: TGTGCCAGCAGTTTACCAGGGGCCAGTGGCTACACCTTC; CDR3: CASSLPGASGYTF; V: TRBV28; D: -; size: few; J: TRBJ1-2
DNA: TGTGCCAGTAGACAGGCGGGCAATCAGCCCCAGCATTTT; CDR3: CASRQAGNQPQHF; V: TRBV19; D: -; size: -; J: TRBJ1-5
DNA: TGTGCCAGCAGCCAGAGATGGGAGGCAGATACGCAGTATTTT; CDR3: CASSQRWEADTQYF; V: TRBV9; D: -; size: -; J: TRBJ2-3
DNA: TGTGCCAGCAGTGAACCCGGCCAAGAGACCCAGTACTTC; CDR3: CASSEPGQETQYF; V: TRBV25-1; D: -; size: -; J: TRBJ2-5
DNA: TGTGCCAGCAGCTCGAGGTCAGGGAATGGCTACACCTTC; CDR3: CASSSRSGNGYTF; V: TRBV5-4; D: -; size: few; J: TRBJ1-2
DNA: TGCGCCAGCACCCCGGGTGCCTGGGACGGTGGCTATGGCTACACCTTC; CDR3: CASTPGAWDGGYGYTF; V: TRBV23-1; D: -; size: -; J: TRBJ1-2
DNA: TGTGCCAGCAGTTACTCTTCGGGGACAACTGGAAACACCATATATTTT; CDR3: CASSYSSGTTGNTIYF; V: TRBV6-5; D: -; size: -; J: TRBJ1-3
DNA: TGTGCCACCAGCAGAGATAACTGGGATACGCAGTATTTT; CDR3: CATSRDNWDTQYF; V: TRBV15; D: -; size: -; J: TRBJ2-3
DNA: TGCGCCAGCAGCCAAGATGACAGGGCTCAAGAGACCCAGTACTTC; CDR3: CASSQDDRAQETQYF; V: TRBV4-1; D: TRBD1; size: -; J: TRBJ2-5
DNA: TGTGCCAGCAGCACTAAAGACAGGGGCAATCAGCCCCAGCATTTT; CDR3: CASSTKDRGNQPQHF; V: TRBV5-6; D: TRBD1; size: -; J: TRBJ1-5
DNA: TGTGCCAGCAGCGGGACTAGCGGGAGGAGCACAGATACGCAGTATTTT; CDR3: CASSGTSGRSTDTQYF; V: TRBV2; D: TRBD2; size: -; J: TRBJ2-3
DNA: TGTGCCAGAAGCCTTGGACAGCTTAAAAACATTCAGTACTTC; CDR3: CARSLGQLKNIQYF; V: TRBV5-3; D: -; size: -; J: TRBJ2-4
DNA: TGTGCCAGCAGTTTCGGCAGCGGGGGGGGCCTCGGGGCCCAGTACTTC; CDR3: CASSFGSGGGLGAQYF; V: TRBV27; D: TRBD2; size: -; J: TRBJ2-5
DNA: TGTGCCACCAGCAGAGCCCCCAAGGACTCTGGAAACACCATATATTTT; CDR3: CATSRAPKDSGNTIYF; V: TRBV15; D: -; size: -; J: TRBJ1-3
DNA: TGTGCCAGCAGCACCTCCGGGACAGGGAGGTTCGCTTTCTTT; CDR3: CASSTSGTGRFAFF; V: TRBV7-9; D: TRBD1; size: once; J: TRBJ1-1
DNA: TGTGCCAGCAGGACCGAGGTTGGGGCCAACGTCCTGACTTTC; CDR3: CASRTEVGANVLTF; V: TRBV2; D: -; size: -; J: TRBJ2-6
DNA: TGCGCCAGCAGCCTACCACTCGACAGGGCCCACACCGGGGAGCTGTTTTTT; CDR3: CASSLPLDRAHTGELFF; V: TRBV4-1; D: TRBD1; size: -; J: TRBJ2-2
DNA: TGTGCCAGCTCACCAGAACTAGCGGGAGACAATGAGCAGTTCTTC; CDR3: CASSPELAGDNEQFF; V: TRBV18; D: TRBD2; size: once; J: TRBJ2-1
DNA: TGTGCCAGCAGCGTATCGACTTGGGGTGCAGATACGCAGTATTTT; CDR3: CASSVSTWGADTQYF; V: TRBV9; D: -; size: -; J: TRBJ2-3
DNA: TGTGCCAGCAGTTCGACAGGCTACGAGCAGTACTTC; CDR3: CASSSTGYEQYF; V: TRBV5-5; D: -; size: -; J: TRBJ2-7
DNA: TGCGCCAGCAGCTTGGGGGGCGTAGCCTACGAGCAGTACTTC; CDR3: CASSLGGVAYEQYF; V: TRBV5-1; D: -; size: -; J: TRBJ2-7
DNA: TGTGCCAGCATTAGGACTAGCGGGGTATATGATACGCAGTATTTT; CDR3: CASIRTSGVYDTQYF; V: TRBV11-2; D: TRBD2; size: -; J: TRBJ2-3
DNA: TGCGCCAGCAGCTTGGCCTCAGGGGATCAAGAGACCCAGTACTTC; CDR3: CASSLASGDQETQYF; V: TRBV5-1; D: -; size: -; J: TRBJ2-5
DNA: TGTGCCAGCAGCCGACAGGGGTCCTACGAGCAGTACTTC; CDR3: CASSRQGSYEQYF; V: TRBV11-3; D: TRBD1; size: -; J: TRBJ2-7
DNA: TGCGCCAGCAGCCTAGGACAGGGGGCCTACGAGCAGTACTTC; CDR3: CASSLGQGAYEQYF; V: TRBV4-1; D: TRBD1; size: -; J: TRBJ2-7